The entry below describes one TCR beta chain. This entry is derived from a study of shared clonotypes between healthy human individuals. In germline, CDR1 is MNHNS, CDR2 SASEGT. The V end was cut by 2 bases, the J end by 6 bases, with 14 bases between. The CDR3 contains 15 residues. The protocol was immunoSEQ multiplex PCR, while the TCRdb copy is restricted to in-frame clones and leaves out a portion. The repertoire includes around 200,000 clones, over 80% of them detected once, and around 0.067% sits in the top ten. The receptor was isolated from a woman aged 30 to 39 in good health. Sequencing used naive CD4+ T cells sorted from blood. Documented subset: CD45RA+ positively selected. The chain combines TRBV6-1 with TRBJ1-5; no definite D call. Here the CDR3 DNA reads TGTGCCAGCAGTGAACATGGGAAGGGTAGTCAGCCCCAGCATTTT. Translation: CASSEHGKGSQPQHF.